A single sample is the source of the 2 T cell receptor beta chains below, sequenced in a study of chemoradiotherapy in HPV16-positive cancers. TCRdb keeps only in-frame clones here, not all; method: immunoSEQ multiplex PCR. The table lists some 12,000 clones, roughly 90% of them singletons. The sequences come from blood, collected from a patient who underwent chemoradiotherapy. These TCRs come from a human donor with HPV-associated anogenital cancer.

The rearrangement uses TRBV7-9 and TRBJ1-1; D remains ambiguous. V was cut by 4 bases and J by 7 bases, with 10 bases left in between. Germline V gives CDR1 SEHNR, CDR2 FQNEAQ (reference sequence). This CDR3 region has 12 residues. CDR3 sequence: CASSSQPDEAFF. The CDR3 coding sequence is TGTGCCAGCAGCTCCCAGCCGGATGAAGCTTTCTTT. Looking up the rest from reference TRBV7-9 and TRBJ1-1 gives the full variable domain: DTGVSQNPRHKITKRGQNVTFRCDPISEHNRLYWYRQTLGQGPEFLTYFQNEAQLEKSRLLSDRFSAERPKGSFSTLEIQRTEQGDSAMYLCASSSQPDEAFFGQGTRLTVV.

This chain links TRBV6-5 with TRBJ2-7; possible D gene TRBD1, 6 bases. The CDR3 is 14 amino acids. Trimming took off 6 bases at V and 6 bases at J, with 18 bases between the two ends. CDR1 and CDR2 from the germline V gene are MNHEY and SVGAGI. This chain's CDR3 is CASRKQGNPREQYF. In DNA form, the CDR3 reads TGTGCCAGCAGAAAACAGGGAAATCCACGCGAGCAGTACTTC.